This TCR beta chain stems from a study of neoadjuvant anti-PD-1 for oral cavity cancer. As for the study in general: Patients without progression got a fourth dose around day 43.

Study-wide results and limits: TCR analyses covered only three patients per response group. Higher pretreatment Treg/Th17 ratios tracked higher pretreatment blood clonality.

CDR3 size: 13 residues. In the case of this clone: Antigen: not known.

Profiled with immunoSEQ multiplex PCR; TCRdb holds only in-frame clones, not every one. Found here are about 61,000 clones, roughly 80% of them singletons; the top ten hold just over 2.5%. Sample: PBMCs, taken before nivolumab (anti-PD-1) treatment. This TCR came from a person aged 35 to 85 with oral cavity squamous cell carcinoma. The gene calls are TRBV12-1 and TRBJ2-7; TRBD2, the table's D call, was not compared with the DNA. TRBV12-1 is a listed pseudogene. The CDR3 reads CASSPRLANEQYF. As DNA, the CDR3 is TGTGCCAGCAGCCCCAGACTAGCAAACGAGCAGTACTTC.